This is a list of T cell receptor beta chains from one sample in a study of human T cells and chemical hapten exposure. TCRdb ran MiXCR on the RACE reads and lists one entry per CDR3 protein. The sample yields about 82,000 distinct CDR3 sequences, around 13% seen once. The source material was whole blood, sampled in connection with sensitization to the hapten diphenylcyclopropenone (DPC). The receptors shown here come from a woman aged 45 to 65 with alopecia areata. Some clones in this sample may be carry-over from other donors' samples. CDR3s include the opening cysteine and the closing phenylalanine or tryptophan. The order of the fields is V gene, J gene, D gene, clone size, CDR3 protein, CDR3 DNA. D genes are given only for firm matches. Part of the rows lack a size; the others show once, few, many or a class for expanded clones.

v_call: TRBV6-5; j_call: TRBJ1-2; d_call: TRBD1; clone_size: many; cdr3_aa: CASMTGSMGYTF; cdr3_nt: TGTGCCAGCATGACAGGGAGTATGGGCTACACCTTC
v_call: TRBV29-1; j_call: TRBJ1-1; d_call: TRBD1; clone_size: -; cdr3_aa: CSVGRETGYTEAFF; cdr3_nt: TGCAGCGTCGGGAGAGAGACAGGGTACACTGAAGCTTTCTTT
v_call: TRBV6-2/TRBV6-3; j_call: TRBJ1-1; d_call: -; clone_size: few; cdr3_aa: CASSYDGLNTEAFF; cdr3_nt: TGTGCCAGCAGTTACGACGGGTTGAACACTGAAGCTTTCTTT
v_call: TRBV5-4; j_call: TRBJ2-3; d_call: -; clone_size: few; cdr3_aa: CASSRASGTDTQYF; cdr3_nt: TGTGCCAGCAGCCGGGCCTCGGGCACAGATACGCAGTATTTT
v_call: TRBV10-1; j_call: TRBJ2-2; d_call: TRBD1; clone_size: -; cdr3_aa: CASRSGTGLANTGELFF; cdr3_nt: TGCGCCAGCAGGTCCGGGACAGGCCTAGCGAACACCGGGGAGCTGTTTTTT
v_call: TRBV20-1; j_call: TRBJ2-1; d_call: -; clone_size: many; cdr3_aa: CSAREELKNEQFF; cdr3_nt: TGCAGTGCTAGAGAGGAACTGAAAAATGAGCAGTTCTTC
v_call: TRBV5-1; j_call: TRBJ2-5; d_call: -; clone_size: -; cdr3_aa: CASSWVPMETQYF; cdr3_nt: TGCGCCAGCAGCTGGGTCCCGATGGAGACCCAGTACTTC
v_call: TRBV7-8; j_call: TRBJ2-5; d_call: -; clone_size: -; cdr3_aa: CASSPRGVRPPETQYF; cdr3_nt: TGTGCCAGCAGCCCCCGGGGTGTCCGCCCACCAGAGACCCAGTACTTC
v_call: TRBV10-2; j_call: TRBJ2-2; d_call: -; clone_size: -; cdr3_aa: CALRGGAGTGELFF; cdr3_nt: TGCGCACTGAGGGGGGGCGCCGGCACCGGGGAGCTGTTTTTT
v_call: TRBV5-6; j_call: TRBJ2-1; d_call: -; clone_size: many; cdr3_aa: CASSRTRWGEQFF; cdr3_nt: TGTGCCAGCAGCCGGACCCGGTGGGGTGAGCAGTTCTTC
v_call: TRBV20-1; j_call: TRBJ2-1; d_call: TRBD2; clone_size: many; cdr3_aa: CSARARLAGDLNEQFF; cdr3_nt: TGCAGTGCTAGGGCACGACTAGCGGGGGACCTAAATGAGCAGTTCTTC
v_call: TRBV9; j_call: TRBJ1-1; d_call: -; clone_size: -; cdr3_aa: CASSVVLQGNTEAFF; cdr3_nt: TGTGCCAGCAGCGTAGTCTTACAGGGGAACACTGAAGCTTTCTTT
v_call: TRBV12-3/TRBV12-4; j_call: TRBJ1-2; d_call: TRBD1; clone_size: -; cdr3_aa: CASSLLQGASGYTF; cdr3_nt: TGTGCCAGCAGTTTGTTACAGGGGGCGAGCGGCTACACCTTC
v_call: TRBV11-2; j_call: TRBJ1-4; d_call: TRBD1; clone_size: -; cdr3_aa: CASSLRDRGLLFF; cdr3_nt: TGTGCCAGCAGCCTCCGGGACAGGGGGCTTCTGTTTTTT